The source of this T cell receptor (beta chain) is a study of a mutant IDH1 vaccine in newly diagnosed glioma. The overall study: The treated population exhibited a male proportion of roughly 62%, a female proportion of around 40%, and a mean age of around 40 years. Most patients had radiochemotherapy with temozolomide before enrollment; others had one alone. Whole-study results and caveats: In approximately 92% of patients, immune responses induced by the vaccine occurred.

Time point specified: week 35, safety follow-up. Doses of 300 ug of mutant IDH1 20-mer peptide were given with topical imiquimod. Only in-frame clones appear in the TCRdb table, and some are missing; sequencing was by immunoSEQ multiplex PCR. Seen here are approximately 50,000 clones, less than 90% observed once, and the top ten hold about 1.6%. The sample holds one count of this clone. What it recognizes is unknown. The TCR sequence derives from a man between 40 and 49 years old with glioma. Sequencing used PBMCs, obtained from a glioma patient whose treatment included an IDH1 peptide vaccine.

The DNA for the CDR3 is TGTGCTAGTGGTTTGCCGCAGGGGCGAAAGAACACTGAAGCTTTCTTT. As protein: CASGLPQGRKNTEAFF. This chain connects TRBV12-5 to TRBJ1-1; D might be TRBD1 (6 bases). This CDR3 comprises 16 residues. CDR1 is LGHNT, CDR2 FRNRAP, per germline. The V gene lost 2 bases and the J gene lost 1 base, with 14 bases spanning the gap.